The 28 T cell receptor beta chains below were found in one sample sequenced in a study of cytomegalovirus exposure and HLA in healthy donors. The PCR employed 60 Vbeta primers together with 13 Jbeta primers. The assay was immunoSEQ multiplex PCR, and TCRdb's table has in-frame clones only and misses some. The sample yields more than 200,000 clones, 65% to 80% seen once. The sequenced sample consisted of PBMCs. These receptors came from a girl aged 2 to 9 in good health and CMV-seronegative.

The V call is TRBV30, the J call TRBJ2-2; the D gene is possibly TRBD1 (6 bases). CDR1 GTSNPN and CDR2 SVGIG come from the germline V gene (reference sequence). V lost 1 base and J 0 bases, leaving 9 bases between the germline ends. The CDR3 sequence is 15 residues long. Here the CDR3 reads CAWSAGAANTGELFF. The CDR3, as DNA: TGTGCCTGGAGTGCAGGGGCCGCGAACACCGGGGAGCTGTTTTTT.

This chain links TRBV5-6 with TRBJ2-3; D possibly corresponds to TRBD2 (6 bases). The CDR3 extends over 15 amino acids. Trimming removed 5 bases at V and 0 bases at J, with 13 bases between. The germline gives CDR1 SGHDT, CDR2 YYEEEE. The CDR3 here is CASRHVSGSTDTQYF. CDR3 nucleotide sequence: TGTGCCAGCAGACACGTGAGCGGGAGCACAGATACGCAGTATTTT.

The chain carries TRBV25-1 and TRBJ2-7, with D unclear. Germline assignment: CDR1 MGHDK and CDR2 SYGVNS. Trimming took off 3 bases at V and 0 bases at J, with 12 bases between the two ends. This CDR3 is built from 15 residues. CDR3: CASSDRVARSYEQYF. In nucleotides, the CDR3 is TGTGCCAGCAGTGATCGAGTAGCACGCTCCTACGAGCAGTACTTC.

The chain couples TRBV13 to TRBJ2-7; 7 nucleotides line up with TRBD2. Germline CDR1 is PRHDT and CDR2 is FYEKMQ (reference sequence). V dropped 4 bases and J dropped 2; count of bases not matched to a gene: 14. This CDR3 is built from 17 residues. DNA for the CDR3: TGTGCCAGCAGCTCGATTCTAGCGGCTCCGACCACCTACGAGCAGTACTTC. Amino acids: CASSSILAAPTTYEQYF.

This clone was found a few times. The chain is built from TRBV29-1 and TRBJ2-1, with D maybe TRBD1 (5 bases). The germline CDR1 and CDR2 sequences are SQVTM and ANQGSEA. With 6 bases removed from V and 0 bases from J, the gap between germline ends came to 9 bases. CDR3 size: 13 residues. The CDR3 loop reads CSVSTVSYNEQFF. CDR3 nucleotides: TGCAGCGTCTCGACAGTCTCCTACAATGAGCAGTTCTTC.

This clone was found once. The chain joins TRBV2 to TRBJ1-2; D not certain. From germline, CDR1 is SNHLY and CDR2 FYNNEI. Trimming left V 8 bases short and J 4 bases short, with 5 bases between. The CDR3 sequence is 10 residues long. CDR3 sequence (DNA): TGTGCCAGCCACAGCTATGGCTACACCTTC. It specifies CASHSYGYTF.

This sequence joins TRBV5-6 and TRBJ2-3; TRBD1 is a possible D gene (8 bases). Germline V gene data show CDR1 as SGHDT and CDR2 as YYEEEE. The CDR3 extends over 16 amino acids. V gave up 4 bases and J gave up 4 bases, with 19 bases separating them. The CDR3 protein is CASSQKLTGGADTQYF. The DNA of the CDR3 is TGTGCCAGCAGCCAAAAGTTAACAGGGGGGGCAGATACGCAGTATTTT.

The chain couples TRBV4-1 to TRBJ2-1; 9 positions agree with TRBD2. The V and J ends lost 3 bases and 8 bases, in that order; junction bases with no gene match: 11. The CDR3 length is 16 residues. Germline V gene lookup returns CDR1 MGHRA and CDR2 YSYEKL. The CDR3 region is CASSQLLAGIGDEQFF. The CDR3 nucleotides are TGCGCCAGCAGCCAGCTCCTAGCGGGGATTGGCGATGAGCAGTTCTTC.

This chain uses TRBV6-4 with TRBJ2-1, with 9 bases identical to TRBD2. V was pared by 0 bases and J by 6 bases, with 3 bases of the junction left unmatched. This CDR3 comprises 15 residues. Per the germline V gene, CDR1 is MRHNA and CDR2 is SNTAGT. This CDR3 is CASSDSAGGGNEQFF. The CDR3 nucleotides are TGTGCCAGCAGTGACTCAGCGGGAGGTGGCAATGAGCAGTTCTTC.

CDR3 protein: CASSGGSGSSYEQYF. The CDR3 nucleotides read TGTGCCAGCAGTGGAGGATCTGGAAGCTCCTACGAGCAGTACTTC. The chain carries TRBV9 and TRBJ2-7, with a tentative D call TRBD2 (5 bases). With 5 bases removed from V and 0 bases from J, the gap between germline ends came to 15 bases. CDR3 length equals 15 residues. CDR1 SGDLS and CDR2 YYNGEE come from the germline V gene. Combining the CDR3 with reference TRBV9 and TRBJ2-7 gives the whole variable domain DSGVTQTPKHLITATGQRVTLRCSPRSGDLSVYWYQQSLDQGLQFLIQYYNGEERAKGNILERFSAQQFPDLHSELNLSSLELGDSALYFCASSGGSGSSYEQYFGPGTRLTVT.

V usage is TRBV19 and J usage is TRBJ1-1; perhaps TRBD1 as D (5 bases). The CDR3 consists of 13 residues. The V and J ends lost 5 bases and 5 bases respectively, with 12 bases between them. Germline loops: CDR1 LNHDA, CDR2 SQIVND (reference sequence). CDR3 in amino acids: CASSRWGGTEAFF. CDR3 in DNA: TGTGCCAGTAGTCGCTGGGGGGGGACTGAAGCTTTCTTT.

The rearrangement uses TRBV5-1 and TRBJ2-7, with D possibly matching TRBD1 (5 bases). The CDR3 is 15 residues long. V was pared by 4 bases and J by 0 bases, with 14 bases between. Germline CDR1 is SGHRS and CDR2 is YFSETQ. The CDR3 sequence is CASSRTTDRSYEQYF. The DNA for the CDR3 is TGCGCCAGCAGCCGAACGACAGACCGCTCCTACGAGCAGTACTTC.

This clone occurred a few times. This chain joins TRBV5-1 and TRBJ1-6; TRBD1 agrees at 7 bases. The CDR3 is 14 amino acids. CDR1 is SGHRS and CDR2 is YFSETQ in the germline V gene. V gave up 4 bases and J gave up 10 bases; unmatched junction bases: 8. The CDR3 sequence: CASSPRGSKSPLHF. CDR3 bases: TGCGCCAGCAGCCCCAGGGGGAGTAAATCACCCCTCCACTTT.

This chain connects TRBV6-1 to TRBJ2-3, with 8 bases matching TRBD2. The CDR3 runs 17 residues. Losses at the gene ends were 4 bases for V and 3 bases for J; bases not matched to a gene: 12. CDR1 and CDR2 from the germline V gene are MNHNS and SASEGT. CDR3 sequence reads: CASSVRSGGSWTDTQYF. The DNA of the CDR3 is TGTGCCAGCAGTGTGCGGTCGGGGGGGAGTTGGACAGATACGCAGTATTTT.

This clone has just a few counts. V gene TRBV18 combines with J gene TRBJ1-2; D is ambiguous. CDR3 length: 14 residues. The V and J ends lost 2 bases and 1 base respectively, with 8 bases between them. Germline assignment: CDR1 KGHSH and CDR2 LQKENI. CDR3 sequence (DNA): TGTGCCAGCTCACCAATGGAGGATAACTATGGCTACACCTTC. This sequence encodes CASSPMEDNYGYTF.

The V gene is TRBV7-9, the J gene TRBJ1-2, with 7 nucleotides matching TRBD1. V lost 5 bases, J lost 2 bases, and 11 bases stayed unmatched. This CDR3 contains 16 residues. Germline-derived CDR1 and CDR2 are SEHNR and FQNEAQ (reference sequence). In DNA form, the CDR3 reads TGTGCCAGCAGCCGCGTCCGGGACAGTGTAAACTATGGCTACACCTTC. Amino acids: CASSRVRDSVNYGYTF.

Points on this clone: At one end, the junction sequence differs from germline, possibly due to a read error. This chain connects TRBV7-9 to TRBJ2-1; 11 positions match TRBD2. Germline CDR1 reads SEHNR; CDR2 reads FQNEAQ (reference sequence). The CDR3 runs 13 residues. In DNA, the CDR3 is TGTTCCAGCAGCCATTCACTAGCGGGAGTTGAGTTCTTC. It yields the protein CSSSHSLAGVEFF.

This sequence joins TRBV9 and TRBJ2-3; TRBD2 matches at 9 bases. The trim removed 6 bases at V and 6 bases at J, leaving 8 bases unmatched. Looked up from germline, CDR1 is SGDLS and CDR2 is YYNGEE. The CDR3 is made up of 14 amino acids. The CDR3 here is CASTPLAGYDTQYF. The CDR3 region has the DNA TGTGCCAGCACGCCCCTAGCGGGGTATGATACGCAGTATTTT.

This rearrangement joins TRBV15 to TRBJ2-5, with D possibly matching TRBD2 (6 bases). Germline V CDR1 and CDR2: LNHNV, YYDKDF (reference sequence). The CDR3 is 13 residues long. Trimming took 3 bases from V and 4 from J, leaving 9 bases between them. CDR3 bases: TGTGCCACCAGCAGGGACTATTTAGAGACCCAGTACTTC. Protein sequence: CATSRDYLETQYF. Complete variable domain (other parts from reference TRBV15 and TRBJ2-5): DAMVIQNPRYQVTQFGKPVTLSCSQTLNHNVMYWYQQKSSQAPKLLFHYYDKDFNNEADTPDNFQSRRPNTSFCFLDIRSPGLGDTAMYLCATSRDYLETQYFGPGTRLLVL.

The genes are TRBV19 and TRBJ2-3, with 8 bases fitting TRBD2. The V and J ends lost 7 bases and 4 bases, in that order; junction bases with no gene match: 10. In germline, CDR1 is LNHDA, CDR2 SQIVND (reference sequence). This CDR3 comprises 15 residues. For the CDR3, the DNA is TGTGCCAGTACCCCTTCGGGGGGGTGGGCAGATACGCAGTATTTT. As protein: CASTPSGGWADTQYF.

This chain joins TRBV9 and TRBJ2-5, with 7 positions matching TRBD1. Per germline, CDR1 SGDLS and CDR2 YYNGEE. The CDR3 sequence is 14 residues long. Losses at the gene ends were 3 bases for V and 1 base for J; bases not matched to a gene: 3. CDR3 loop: CASSAGTAQETQYF. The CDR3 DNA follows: TGTGCCAGCAGCGCAGGGACAGCCCAAGAGACCCAGTACTTC.

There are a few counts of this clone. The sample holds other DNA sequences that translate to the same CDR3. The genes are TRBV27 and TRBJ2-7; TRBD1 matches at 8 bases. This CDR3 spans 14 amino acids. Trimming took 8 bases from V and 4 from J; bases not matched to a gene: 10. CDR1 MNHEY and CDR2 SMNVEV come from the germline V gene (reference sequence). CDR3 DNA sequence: TGTGCCAGCTCCTTAGGACAGGGTCCGTACGAGCAGTACTTC. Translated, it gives CASSLGQGPYEQYF.

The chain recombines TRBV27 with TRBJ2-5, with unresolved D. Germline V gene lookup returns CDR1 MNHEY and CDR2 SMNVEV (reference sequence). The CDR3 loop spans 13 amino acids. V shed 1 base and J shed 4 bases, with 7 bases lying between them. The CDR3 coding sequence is TGTGCCAGCAGTTTATACCTAGGAGAGACCCAGTACTTC. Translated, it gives CASSLYLGETQYF.

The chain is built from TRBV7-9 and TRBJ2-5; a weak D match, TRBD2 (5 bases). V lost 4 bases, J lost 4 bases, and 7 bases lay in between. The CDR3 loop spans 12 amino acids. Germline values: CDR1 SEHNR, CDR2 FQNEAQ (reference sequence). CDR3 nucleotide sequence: TGTGCCAGCAGCTCTGGGAGAGAGACCCAGTACTTC. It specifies CASSSGRETQYF.

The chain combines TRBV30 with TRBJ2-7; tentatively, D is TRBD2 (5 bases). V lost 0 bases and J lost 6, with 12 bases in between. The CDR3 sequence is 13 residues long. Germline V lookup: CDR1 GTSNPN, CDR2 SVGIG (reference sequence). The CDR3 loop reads CAWSVSGWSEQYF. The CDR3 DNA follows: TGTGCCTGGAGTGTATCGGGATGGTCCGAGCAGTACTTC.

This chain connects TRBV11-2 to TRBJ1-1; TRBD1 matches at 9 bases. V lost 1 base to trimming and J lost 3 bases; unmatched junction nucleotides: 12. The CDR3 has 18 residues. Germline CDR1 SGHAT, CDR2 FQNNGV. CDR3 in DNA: TGTGCCAGCAGCTTAGTTCTGGGCTGGACAGGGGATGACACTGAAGCTTTCTTT. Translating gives CASSLVLGWTGDDTEAFF.

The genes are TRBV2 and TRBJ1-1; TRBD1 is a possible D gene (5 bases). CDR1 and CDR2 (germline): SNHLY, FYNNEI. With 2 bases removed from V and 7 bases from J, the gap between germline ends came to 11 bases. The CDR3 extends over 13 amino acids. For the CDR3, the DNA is TGTGCCAGCAGTGAATCGAAGGGGCTTGAAGCTTTCTTT. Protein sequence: CASSESKGLEAFF.

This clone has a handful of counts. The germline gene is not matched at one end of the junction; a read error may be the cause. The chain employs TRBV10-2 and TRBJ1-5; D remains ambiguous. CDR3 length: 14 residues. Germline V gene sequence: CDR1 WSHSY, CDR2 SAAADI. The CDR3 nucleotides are TGCGCCAGCAGCGAGGACCGGAGCACTCAGCCCCAGCATTTT. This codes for CASSEDRSTQPQHF.